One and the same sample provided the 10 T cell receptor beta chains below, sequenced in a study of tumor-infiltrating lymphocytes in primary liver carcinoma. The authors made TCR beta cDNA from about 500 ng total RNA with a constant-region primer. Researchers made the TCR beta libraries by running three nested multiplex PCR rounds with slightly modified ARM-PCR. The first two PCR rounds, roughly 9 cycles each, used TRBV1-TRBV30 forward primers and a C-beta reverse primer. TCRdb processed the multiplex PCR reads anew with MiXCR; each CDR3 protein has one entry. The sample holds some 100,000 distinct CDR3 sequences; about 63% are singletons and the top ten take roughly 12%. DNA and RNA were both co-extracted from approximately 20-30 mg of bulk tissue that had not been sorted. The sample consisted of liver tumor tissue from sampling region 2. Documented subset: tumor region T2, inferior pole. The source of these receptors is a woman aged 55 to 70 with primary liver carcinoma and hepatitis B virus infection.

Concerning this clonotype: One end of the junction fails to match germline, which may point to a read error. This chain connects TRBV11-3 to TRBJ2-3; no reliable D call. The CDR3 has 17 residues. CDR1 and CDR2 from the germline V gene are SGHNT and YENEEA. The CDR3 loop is CASSFGVGNGLTDTQYF. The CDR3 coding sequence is TGTGCGAGCAGCTTCGGAGTCGGTAACGGCCTCACAGATACGCAGTATTTT.

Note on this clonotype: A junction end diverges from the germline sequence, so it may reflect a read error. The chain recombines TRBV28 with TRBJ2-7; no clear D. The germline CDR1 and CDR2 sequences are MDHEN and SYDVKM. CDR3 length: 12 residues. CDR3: CASRRHTYDQYF. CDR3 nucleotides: TGTGCCAGCAGGAGACACACCTACGACCAGTACTTC.

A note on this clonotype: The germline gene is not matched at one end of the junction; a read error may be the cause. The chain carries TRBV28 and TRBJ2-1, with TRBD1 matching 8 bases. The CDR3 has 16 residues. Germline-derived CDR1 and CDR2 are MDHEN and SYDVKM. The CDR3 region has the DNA TGTGCCGGCAGATTGACCGGGACAGGCCTTTACAACGAGCAGTTCTTC. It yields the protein CAGRLTGTGLYNEQFF.

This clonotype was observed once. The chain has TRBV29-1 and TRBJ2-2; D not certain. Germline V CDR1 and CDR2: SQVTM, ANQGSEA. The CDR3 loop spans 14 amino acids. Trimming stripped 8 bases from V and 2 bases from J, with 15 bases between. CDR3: CSIAGLSNTGELFF. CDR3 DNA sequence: TGCAGCATTGCTGGTCTTAGCAACACCGGGGAGCTGTTTTTT.

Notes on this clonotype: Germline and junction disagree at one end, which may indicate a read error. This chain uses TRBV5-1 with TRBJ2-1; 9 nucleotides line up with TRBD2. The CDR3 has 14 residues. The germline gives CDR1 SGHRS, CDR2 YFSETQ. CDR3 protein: CASSFSGSRNEHFF. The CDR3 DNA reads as TGCGCCAGCAGCTTTAGCGGGAGTCGCAATGAGCACTTCTTC. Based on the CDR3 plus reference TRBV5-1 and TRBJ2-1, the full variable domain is KAGVTQTPRYLIKTRGQQVTLSCSPISGHRSVSWYQQTPGQGLQFLFEYFSETQRNKGNFPGRFSGRQFSNSRSEMNVSTLELGDSALYLCASSFSGSRNEHFFGPGTRLTVL.

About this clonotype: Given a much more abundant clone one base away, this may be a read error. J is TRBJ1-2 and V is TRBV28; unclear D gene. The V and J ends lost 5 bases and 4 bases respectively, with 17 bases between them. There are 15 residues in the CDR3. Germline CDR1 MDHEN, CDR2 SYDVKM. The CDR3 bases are TGTGCCAGCAGTGTATTGGGCGCCGCCAGCTATGGCTACACCTTC. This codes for CASSVLGAASYGYTF.

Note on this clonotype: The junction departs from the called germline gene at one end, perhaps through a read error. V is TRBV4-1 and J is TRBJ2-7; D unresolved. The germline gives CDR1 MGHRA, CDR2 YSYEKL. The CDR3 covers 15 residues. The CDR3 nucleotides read TGCGCCAGCAGCCAAGGGTCGAGAAGAGCCTACGTGCAGTACTTC. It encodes CASSQGSRRAYVQYF.

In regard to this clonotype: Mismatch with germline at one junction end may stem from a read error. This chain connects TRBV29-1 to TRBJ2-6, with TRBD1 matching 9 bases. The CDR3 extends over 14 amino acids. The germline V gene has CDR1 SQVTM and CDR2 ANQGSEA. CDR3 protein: CNVSRDREADVLTF. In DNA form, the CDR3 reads TGCAACGTTAGCCGGGACAGGGAAGCCGACGTCCTGACTTTC.

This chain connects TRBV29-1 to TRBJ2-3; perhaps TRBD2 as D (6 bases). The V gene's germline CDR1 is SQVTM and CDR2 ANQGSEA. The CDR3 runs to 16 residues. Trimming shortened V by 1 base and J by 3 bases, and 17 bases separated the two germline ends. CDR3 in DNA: TGCAGCGTTGAAGCTAGCGTGAGGCTATGGACAGATACGCAGTATTTT. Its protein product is CSVEASVRLWTDTQYF.

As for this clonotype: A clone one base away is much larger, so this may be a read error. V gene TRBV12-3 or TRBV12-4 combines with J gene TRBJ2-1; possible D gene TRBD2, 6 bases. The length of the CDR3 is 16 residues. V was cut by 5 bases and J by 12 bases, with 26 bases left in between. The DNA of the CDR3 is TGTGCCAGCAGTCAAACCACGACTAGTGTGGTTCGCCCGCAGTTCTTC. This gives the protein CASSQTTTSVVRPQFF.